Below, one T cell receptor beta chain is given with its context. J was trimmed by 4 bases and V by 4 bases; bases with no gene match: 9. Germline loops: CDR1 KGHSH, CDR2 LQKENI. The CDR3 has 16 amino acids. This record comes from a study of blood T cell repertoires in COVID-19. About the study: Samples came from the United States, Italy and Spain, spanning acute and convalescent COVID-19. PBMCs, B-cell-depleted T cells, or T cells were the source of the cDNA or gDNA that made up the material.

Authors' processing steps: Reference gene primers were amplified, and this amplification served to estimate nucleated cell counts. The assay was immunoSEQ multiplex PCR, and TCRdb's table has in-frame clones only and misses some. V, J and clone size reflect that table, while D and trimming were determined from the DNA. This table holds about 33,000 clones, about nine tenths found once. This clonotype was sampled from a man between 60 and 75 years old with acute or convalescent COVID-19. The sample taken for sequencing was peripheral blood. The rearrangement links TRBV18 to TRBJ1-5; 8 positions match TRBD1. The CDR3 reads CASSLTEQGANQPQHF. For the CDR3, the DNA is TGTGCCAGCTCACTAACGGAGCAGGGGGCTAATCAGCCCCAGCATTTT.